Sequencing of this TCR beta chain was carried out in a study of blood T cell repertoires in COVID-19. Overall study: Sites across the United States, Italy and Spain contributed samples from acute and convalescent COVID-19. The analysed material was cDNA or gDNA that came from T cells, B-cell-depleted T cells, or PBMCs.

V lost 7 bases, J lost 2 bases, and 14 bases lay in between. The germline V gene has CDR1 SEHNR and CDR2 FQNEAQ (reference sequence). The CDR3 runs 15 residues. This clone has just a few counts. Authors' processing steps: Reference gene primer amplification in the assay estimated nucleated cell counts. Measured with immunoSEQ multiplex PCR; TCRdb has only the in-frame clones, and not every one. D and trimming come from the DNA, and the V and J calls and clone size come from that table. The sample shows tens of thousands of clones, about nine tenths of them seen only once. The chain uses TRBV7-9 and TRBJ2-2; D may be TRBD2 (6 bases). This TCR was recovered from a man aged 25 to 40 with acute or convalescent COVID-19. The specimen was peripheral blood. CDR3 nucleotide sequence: TGTGCCAGCAACCCCGGGACTTCTAACACCGGGGAGCTGTTTTTT. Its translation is CASNPGTSNTGELFF.